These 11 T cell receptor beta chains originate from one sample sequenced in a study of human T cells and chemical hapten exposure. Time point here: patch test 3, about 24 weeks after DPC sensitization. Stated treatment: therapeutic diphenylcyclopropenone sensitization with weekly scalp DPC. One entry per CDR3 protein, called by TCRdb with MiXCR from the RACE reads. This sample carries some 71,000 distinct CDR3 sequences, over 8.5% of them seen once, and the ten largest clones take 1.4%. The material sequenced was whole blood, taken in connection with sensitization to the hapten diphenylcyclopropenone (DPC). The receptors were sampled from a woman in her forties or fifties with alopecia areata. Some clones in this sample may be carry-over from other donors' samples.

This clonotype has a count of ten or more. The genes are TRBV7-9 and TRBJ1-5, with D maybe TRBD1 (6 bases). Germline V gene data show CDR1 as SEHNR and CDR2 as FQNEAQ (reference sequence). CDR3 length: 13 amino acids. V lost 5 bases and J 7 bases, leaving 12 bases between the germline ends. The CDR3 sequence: CASSPTGNQPQHF. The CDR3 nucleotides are TGTGCCAGCAGCCCAACAGGGAACCAGCCCCAGCATTTT.

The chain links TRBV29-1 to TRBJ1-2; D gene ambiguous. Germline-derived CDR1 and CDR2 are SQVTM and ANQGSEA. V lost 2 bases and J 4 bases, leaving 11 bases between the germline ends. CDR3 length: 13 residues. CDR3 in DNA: TGCAGCGTTGAAATCTCGGGTAGCTATGGCTACACCTTC. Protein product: CSVEISGSYGYTF.

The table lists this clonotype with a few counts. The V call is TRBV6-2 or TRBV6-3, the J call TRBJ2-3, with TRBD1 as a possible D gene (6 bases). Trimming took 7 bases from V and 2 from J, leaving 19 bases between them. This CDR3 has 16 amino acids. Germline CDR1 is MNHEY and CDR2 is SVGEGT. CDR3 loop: CASTQSKPGATDTQYF. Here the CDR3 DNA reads TGTGCCAGCACCCAAAGCAAGCCAGGGGCCACAGATACGCAGTATTTT.

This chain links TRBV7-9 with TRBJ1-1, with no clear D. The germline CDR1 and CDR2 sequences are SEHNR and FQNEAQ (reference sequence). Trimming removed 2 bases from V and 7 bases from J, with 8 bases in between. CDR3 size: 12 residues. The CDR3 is CASSLIGVEAFF. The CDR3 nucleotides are TGTGCCAGCAGCTTAATAGGAGTTGAAGCTTTCTTT.

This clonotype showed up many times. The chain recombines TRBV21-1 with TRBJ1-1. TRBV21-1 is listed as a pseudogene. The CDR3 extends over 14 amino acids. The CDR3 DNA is TGTGCCAGCAGCAAACGGAGGACCAACACTGAAGCTTTCTTT. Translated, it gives CASSKRRTNTEAFF.

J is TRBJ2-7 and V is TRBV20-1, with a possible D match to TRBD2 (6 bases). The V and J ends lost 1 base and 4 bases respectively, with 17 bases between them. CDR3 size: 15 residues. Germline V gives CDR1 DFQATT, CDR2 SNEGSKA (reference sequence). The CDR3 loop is CSARGRGSLWYEQYF. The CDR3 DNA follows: TGCAGTGCTAGAGGGCGGGGCAGCCTCTGGTACGAGCAGTACTTC.

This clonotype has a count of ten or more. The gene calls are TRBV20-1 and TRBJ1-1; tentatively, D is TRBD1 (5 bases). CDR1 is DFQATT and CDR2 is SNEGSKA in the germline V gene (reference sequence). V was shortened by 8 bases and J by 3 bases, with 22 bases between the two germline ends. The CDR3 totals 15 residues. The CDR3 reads CSPSTGRLAYTEAFF. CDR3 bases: TGCAGTCCTTCCACGGGACGGTTGGCCTACACTGAAGCTTTCTTT.

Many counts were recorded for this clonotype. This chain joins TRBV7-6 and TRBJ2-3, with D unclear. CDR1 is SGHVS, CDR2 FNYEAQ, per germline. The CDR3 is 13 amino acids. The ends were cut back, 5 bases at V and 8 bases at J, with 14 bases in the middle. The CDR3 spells CASSPDRRGTQYF. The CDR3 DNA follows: TGTGCCAGCAGCCCGGACCGACGTGGTACGCAGTATTTT.

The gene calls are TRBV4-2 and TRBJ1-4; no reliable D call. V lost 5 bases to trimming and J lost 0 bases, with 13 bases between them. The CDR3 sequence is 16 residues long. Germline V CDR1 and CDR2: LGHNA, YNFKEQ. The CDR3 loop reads CASSAQNRATNEKLFF. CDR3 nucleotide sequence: TGTGCCAGCAGCGCCCAAAACAGAGCAACTAATGAAAAACTGTTTTTT.

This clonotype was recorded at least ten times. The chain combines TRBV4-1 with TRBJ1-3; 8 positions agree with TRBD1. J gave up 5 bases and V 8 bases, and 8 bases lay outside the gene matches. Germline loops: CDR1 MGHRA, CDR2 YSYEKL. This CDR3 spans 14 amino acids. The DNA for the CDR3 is TGCGCCAGCGGACACGGACAGGGTAGAAACACCATATATTTT. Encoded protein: CASGHGQGRNTIYF.

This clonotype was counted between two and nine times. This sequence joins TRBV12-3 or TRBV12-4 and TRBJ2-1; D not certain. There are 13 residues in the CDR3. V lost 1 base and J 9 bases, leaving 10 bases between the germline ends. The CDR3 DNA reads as TGTGCCAGCAGTTTAGGATACTCCGGTGAGCAGTTCTTC. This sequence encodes CASSLGYSGEQFF.